This record covers a single TCR beta chain. Its matching antigen is unknown. The sample comes from a study of T-cell memory formation after mild COVID-19. Study findings and constraints: Of the contracting clones, CD4+ ones lay mainly in CM and EM, and CD8+ ones in EMRA.

The CDR3 covers 14 residues. Unmatched junction bases numbered 4, after V lost 9 bases and J lost 0 bases. Looked up from germline, CDR1 is MNHNY and CDR2 is SVGAGI (reference sequence). Each CDR3 protein is one row after TCRdb ran MiXCR on the 5' RACE reads. The sample has fewer than 400,000 distinct CDR3 sequences, roughly 13% seen once. V is TRBV6-6 and J is TRBJ2-2, with 7 bases that match TRBD1. The sequenced material came from PBMCs or a T cell subset sorted from them (not recorded which). The receptor was derived from a man aged 18 to 35 who had mild COVID-19 (a few samples of this study predate the infection). Cell type and time point are not known. For the CDR3, the DNA is TGTGCCAGTCATCAGGGGGCGAACACCGGGGAGCTGTTTTTT. Amino acid sequence: CASHQGANTGELFF.